This TCR beta chain was recovered during a study of T cell changes during pregnancy in multiple sclerosis. This table comes from immunoSEQ multiplex PCR, and its TCRdb copy is limited to in-frame clones, with some not included. This table has approximately 52,000 clones, about 92% appearing once. Between the trimmed V and J ends, which lost 6 bases and 4 bases, there was a span of 13 bases. There are 15 residues in the CDR3. Germline V gene lookup returns CDR1 MDHEN and CDR2 SYDVKM. This sample comprised CD4+ T cells from peripheral blood mononuclear cells, obtained in the third trimester of pregnancy. The receptor was isolated from a female donor with multiple sclerosis, enrolled in a pregnancy study. The chain uses TRBV28 and TRBJ2-6; a possible D gene is TRBD1 (6 bases). CDR3 nucleotide sequence: TGTGCCAGCAGATCAGGGGTCGGCGGGGCCAACGTCCTGACTTTC. The encoded protein is CASRSGVGGANVLTF.